This T cell receptor beta chain was identified during a study of T cell repertoires in cytomegalovirus infection. Study in general: Shared public TCR beta signatures pointed to both CMV infection and a matching HLA type. Overall study findings and caveats: Cumulative public TCR beta family frequency identified CMV carriers with the relevant HLA. Ex vivo, HLA-C-restricted CMV-specific TCR beta clonotypes prevailed over the rest of the response.

The CDR3 consists of 14 residues. Germline loops: CDR1 MNHEY, CDR2 SVGEGT. V lost 1 base and J lost 6, with 13 bases in between. This clonotype was picked up many times. What it binds is unknown. Each CDR3 protein gets one entry after TCRdb re-called the reads with MiXCR. The data show 76,000 or so distinct CDR3 sequences, with roughly 3.6% seen just once and approximately 4.6% held by the top ten. V is TRBV6-2 or TRBV6-3 and J is TRBJ2-7, with D possibly matching TRBD2 (6 bases). This sequence was found in a human donor in good health (CMV status not recorded). Some clones in this sample may be carry-over from other donors' samples. Sequencing was carried out using PBMCs. The CDR3 reads CASSYLRDVTEQYF. The CDR3 DNA sequence: TGTGCCAGCAGTTACTTGCGGGACGTAACCGAGCAGTACTTC.